This passage covers 22 T cell receptor beta chains from one sample sequenced in a study of blood T cell repertoires in COVID-19 (dated by TCRdb to about 2020). Libraries were constructed by the immunoSEQ multiplex PCR assay. TCRdb took over this immuneACCESS table, retaining in-frame rearrangements with V and J assigned. Such tables are incomplete; in checked studies, under half of the missing clones stem from an unresolved V gene, and the remainder is unexplained. This sample lists 160,000 or so clones; approximately 82% were detected once. Just over 9.5% of the sample lies in the top ten. Sequenced input: peripheral blood. These receptors came from a woman between 45 and 65 years old with acute or convalescent COVID-19.

This chain connects TRBV5-1 to TRBJ2-1, with 9 bases lining up with TRBD1. The CDR3 sequence is 15 residues long. Germline trimming cut 0 bases from V and 3 bases from J; bases unmatched to any gene: 1. Germline CDR1 reads SGHRS; CDR2 reads YFSETQ. The CDR3 is CASSLGGQGYNEQFF. Written as DNA, the CDR3 is TGCGCCAGCAGCTTGGGGGGACAGGGCTACAATGAGCAGTTCTTC. Full variable domain (outside the CDR3, taken from reference TRBV5-1 and TRBJ2-1): KAGVTQTPRYLIKTRGQQVTLSCSPISGHRSVSWYQQTPGQGLQFLFEYFSETQRNKGNFPGRFSGRQFSNSRSEMNVSTLELGDSALYLCASSLGGQGYNEQFFGPGTRLTVL.

This clone is a singleton in its sample. V and J are TRBV19 and TRBJ2-2; D gene unclear. Trimming removed 10 bases from V and 2 bases from J, with 23 bases in between. Per germline, CDR1 LNHDA and CDR2 SQIVND (reference sequence). This CDR3 spans 17 amino acids. CDR3 sequence (DNA): TGTGCCACCCGACCTAGTGGCGAGGCCATCAACACCGGGGAGCTGTTTTTT. Translation gives CATRPSGEAINTGELFF.

This chain uses TRBV29-1 with TRBJ2-3, with 13 nucleotides matching TRBD2. Trimming took 3 bases from V and 4 from J; bases not matched to a gene: 7. CDR3 length equals 16 residues. Germline V CDR1 and CDR2: SQVTM, ANQGSEA. The CDR3 reads CSVDQRTSGRADTQYF. DNA of the CDR3: TGCAGCGTTGACCAAAGGACTAGCGGGAGAGCAGATACGCAGTATTTT.

This chain uses TRBV28 with TRBJ2-1, with 12 bases lining up with TRBD2. With 6 bases clipped from V and 4 bases from J, the junction kept 1 base outside the gene matches. The CDR3 is made up of 14 amino acids. Per germline, CDR1 MDHEN and CDR2 SYDVKM. As DNA, the CDR3 is TGTGCCAGCAGAGGACTAGCGGGGTACAATGAGCAGTTCTTC. Translated, it gives CASRGLAGYNEQFF. Combining the CDR3 with reference TRBV28 and TRBJ2-1 gives the whole variable domain DVKVTQSSRYLVKRTGEKVFLECVQDMDHENMFWYRQDPGLGLRLIYFSYDVKMKEKGDIPEGYSVSREKKERFSLILESASTNQTSMYLCASRGLAGYNEQFFGPGTRLTVL.

CDR3 loop: CASSSTGSGYTF. The CDR3 DNA reads as TGTGCCAGCAGTTCTACAGGGTCCGGCTACACCTTC. This sequence joins TRBV27 and TRBJ1-2; D possibly corresponds to TRBD1 (6 bases). The V end lost 4 bases, the J end lost 8 bases, and 11 bases lay between the germline ends. This CDR3 spans 12 amino acids. CDR1 is MNHEY and CDR2 is SMNVEV in the germline V gene (reference sequence).

The rearrangement joins TRBV7-2 to TRBJ2-7; D is possibly TRBD2 (5 bases). The CDR3 is made up of 15 amino acids. CDR1 and CDR2 (germline): SGHTA, FQGNSA. V lost 5 bases and J lost 3, with 17 bases in between. The CDR3 DNA is TGTGCCAGCAGCAACCAGCGGATTCTTCGCTACGAGCAGTACTTC. Translation gives CASSNQRILRYEQYF.

The chain links TRBV28 to TRBJ1-5; 8 nucleotides agree with TRBD1. Germline values: CDR1 MDHEN, CDR2 SYDVKM. The V gene end was trimmed by 10 bases and the J gene end by 1 base; junction bases not matched to a gene: 6. CDR3 length: 14 residues. CDR3 amino acids: CATVTGASNQPQHF. In DNA form, the CDR3 reads TGTGCCACCGTGACAGGGGCGAGCAATCAGCCCCAGCATTTT. The variable domain in full, completed from reference TRBV28 and TRBJ1-5, reads DVKVTQSSRYLVKRTGEKVFLECVQDMDHENMFWYRQDPGLGLRLIYFSYDVKMKEKGDIPEGYSVSREKKERFSLILESASTNQTSMYLCATVTGASNQPQHFGDGTRLSIL.

The genes are TRBV10-3 and TRBJ2-1; the match to TRBD2 covers 9 bases. The CDR3 covers 14 residues. The germline CDR1 and CDR2 sequences are ENHRY and SYGVKD. Trimming cost V 6 bases and J 6 bases; bases outside gene matches: 6. CDR3: CAISRMTSGNEQFF. The CDR3 bases are TGTGCCATCAGCCGTATGACTAGCGGCAATGAGCAGTTCTTC.

This clone was detected only a few times. This chain connects TRBV9 to TRBJ1-1; D is unclear. This CDR3 contains 14 residues. Trimming shortened V by 4 bases and J by 1 base, and 11 bases separated the two germline ends. Germline CDR1 SGDLS, CDR2 YYNGEE. The CDR3: CASSPSFWNTEAFF. The CDR3 DNA reads as TGTGCCAGCAGCCCCAGTTTTTGGAACACTGAAGCTTTCTTT.

V usage is TRBV7-2 and J usage is TRBJ2-5; 9 bases are a match to TRBD2. Unmatched junction bases numbered 3, after V lost 3 bases and J lost 4 bases. CDR1 is SGHTA and CDR2 is FQGNSA in the germline V gene. The CDR3 runs to 14 residues. The CDR3 spells CASSFSGSGETQYF. CDR3 DNA sequence: TGTGCCAGCAGCTTTAGCGGGAGTGGAGAGACCCAGTACTTC. The whole variable domain, filled in from reference TRBV7-2 and TRBJ2-5, reads GAGVSQSPSNKVTEKGKDVELRCDPISGHTALYWYRQSLGQGLEFLIYFQGNSAPDKSGLPSDRFSAERTGGSVSTLTIQRTQQEDSAVYLCASSFSGSGETQYFGPGTRLLVL.

This clone was found a few times. The rearrangement links TRBV18 to TRBJ1-3; D unclear. CDR1 is KGHSH, CDR2 LQKENI, per germline. CDR3 length: 13 amino acids. V lost 2 bases to trimming and J lost 8 bases, with 10 bases between them. The CDR3 protein is CASSPASGDTIYF. CDR3 bases: TGTGCCAGCTCACCAGCTAGCGGGGACACCATATATTTT.

The chain joins TRBV2 to TRBJ2-5; 7 nucleotides line up with TRBD2. Trimming at V came to 7 bases and at J to 4 bases, leaving 9 bases not matched to a gene. Germline V gene sequence: CDR1 SNHLY, CDR2 FYNNEI. The CDR3 covers 14 residues. This CDR3 reads CASTRAGEGETQYF. CDR3 in DNA: TGTGCCAGCACTAGGGCGGGAGAGGGAGAGACCCAGTACTTC.

The chain joins TRBV6-1 to TRBJ2-7, with unresolved D. Trimming took 3 bases from V and 4 from J, leaving 4 bases between them. The CDR3 covers 11 residues. Germline V gene data show CDR1 as MNHNS and CDR2 as SASEGT. As DNA, the CDR3 is TGTGCCAGCAGTGATCTTTACGAGCAGTACTTC. Amino acids: CASSDLYEQYF.

The chain employs TRBV12-5 and TRBJ1-2; 7 bases map to TRBD1. From germline, CDR1 is LGHNT and CDR2 FRNRAP. Trimming at V came to 5 bases and at J to 3 bases, leaving 6 bases not matched to a gene. There are 14 residues in the CDR3. As DNA, the CDR3 is TGTGCTAGTGGTCCCCCCCAGGGGGACTATGGCTACACCTTC. This encodes CASGPPQGDYGYTF.

V is TRBV5-1 and J is TRBJ2-3, with D perhaps matching TRBD2 (6 bases). Germline CDR1 and CDR2: SGHRS and YFSETQ. Trimming left V 5 bases short and J 4 bases short, with 14 bases between. CDR3 length: 14 amino acids. The CDR3 spells CASRRAGSADTQYF. In nucleotides, the CDR3 is TGCGCCAGCAGGAGGGCGGGGTCCGCAGATACGCAGTATTTT. The full variable domain, with the rest looked up from reference TRBV5-1 and TRBJ2-3, is KAGVTQTPRYLIKTRGQQVTLSCSPISGHRSVSWYQQTPGQGLQFLFEYFSETQRNKGNFPGRFSGRQFSNSRSEMNVSTLELGDSALYLCASRRAGSADTQYFGPGTRLTVL.

The gene calls are TRBV7-3 and TRBJ2-7; 9 nucleotides line up with TRBD2. J lost 5 bases, V lost 3 bases, and 5 bases had no gene match. Germline-derived CDR1 and CDR2 are SGHTA and FQGTGA. The CDR3 is 14 amino acids. The CDR3 DNA reads as TGTGCCAGCAGCTTGGGGACTAGCATACACGAGCAGTACTTC. This translates into CASSLGTSIHEQYF.

The V and J genes are TRBV3-1 (or the pseudogene TRBV3-2) and TRBJ1-5; 8 positions match TRBD1. The trim removed 2 bases at V and 16 bases at J, leaving 10 bases unmatched. This CDR3 has 13 amino acids. From germline, CDR1 is LGHDT and CDR2 YNNKEL (reference sequence). The CDR3 nucleotides read TGTGCCAGCAGCCAACCGGCAGGGGGCGAAAAACATTTT. Residues: CASSQPAGGEKHF.

This chain connects TRBV5-4 to TRBJ1-4; TRBD1 aligns across 9 bases. This CDR3 comprises 15 residues. Germline V gene lookup returns CDR1 SGHNT and CDR2 YYREEE (reference sequence). The ends lost 1 base at V and 5 bases at J; junction bases unmatched: 3. The CDR3 DNA follows: TGTGCCAGCAGCTTGAACAGGGGGCGGAATGAAAAACTGTTTTTT. Translating gives CASSLNRGRNEKLFF.

This chain joins TRBV5-6 and TRBJ2-1; 14 positions match TRBD2. Germline values: CDR1 SGHDT, CDR2 YYEEEE. After removal of 4 bases from V and 7 bases from J, the junction contained 13 bases not matched to a gene. This CDR3 has 18 residues. This CDR3 is CASSLRTSGRRARNEQFF. The CDR3 nucleotides are TGTGCCAGCAGCCTACGGACTAGCGGGAGGAGGGCCCGAAATGAGCAGTTCTTC.

This clone appeared a single time. The chain is built from TRBV2 and TRBJ2-3; 9 nucleotides agree with TRBD2. The J segment lost 1 base and the V segment lost 6 bases, leaving 2 bases of the junction unmatched. The germline V gene has CDR1 SNHLY and CDR2 FYNNEI. This CDR3 has 14 amino acids. This chain's CDR3 is CASRQREGTDTQYF. The CDR3 DNA reads TGTGCCAGCAGGCAGCGGGAGGGCACAGATACGCAGTATTTT.

This clone was seen just once. The rearrangement joins TRBV9 to TRBJ2-3; TRBD2 aligns across 11 bases. This CDR3 is 15 amino acids long. V gave up 3 bases and J gave up 8 bases; unmatched junction bases: 8. Germline V gives CDR1 SGDLS, CDR2 YYNGEE. The CDR3 bases are TGTGCCAGCAGCGGAACTAGCGGGGGTTCAGTTACGCAGTATTTT. Its translation is CASSGTSGGSVTQYF.

The rearrangement joins TRBV20-1 to TRBJ1-1; D may be TRBD1 (5 bases). This CDR3 comprises 15 residues. Trimming pared 3 bases from V and 0 bases from J, leaving 14 bases between. Germline V gene sequence: CDR1 DFQATT, CDR2 SNEGSKA (reference sequence). The CDR3 here is CSASKLGGMNTEAFF. CDR3 sequence (DNA): TGCAGTGCTAGTAAGCTTGGGGGGATGAACACTGAAGCTTTCTTT.